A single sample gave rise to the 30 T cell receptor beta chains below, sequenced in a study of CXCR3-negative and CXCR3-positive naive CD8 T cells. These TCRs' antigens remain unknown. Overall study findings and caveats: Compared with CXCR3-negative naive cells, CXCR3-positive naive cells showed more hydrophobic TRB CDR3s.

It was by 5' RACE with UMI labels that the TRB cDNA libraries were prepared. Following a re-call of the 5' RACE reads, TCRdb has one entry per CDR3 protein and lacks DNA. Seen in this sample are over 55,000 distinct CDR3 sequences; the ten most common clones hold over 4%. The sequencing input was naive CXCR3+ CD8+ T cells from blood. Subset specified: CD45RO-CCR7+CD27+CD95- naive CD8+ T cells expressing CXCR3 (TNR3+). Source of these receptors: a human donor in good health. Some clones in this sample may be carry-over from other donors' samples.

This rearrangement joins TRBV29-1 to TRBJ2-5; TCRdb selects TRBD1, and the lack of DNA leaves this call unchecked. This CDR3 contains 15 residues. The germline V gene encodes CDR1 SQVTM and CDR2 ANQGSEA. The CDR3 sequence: CSGDTPGRYQETQYF. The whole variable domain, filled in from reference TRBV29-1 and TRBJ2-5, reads SAVISQKPSRDICQRGTSLTIQCQVDSQVTMMFWYRQQPGQSLTLIATANQGSEATYESGFVIDKFPISRPNLTFSTLTVSNMSPEDSSIYLCSGDTPGRYQETQYFGPGTRLLVL.

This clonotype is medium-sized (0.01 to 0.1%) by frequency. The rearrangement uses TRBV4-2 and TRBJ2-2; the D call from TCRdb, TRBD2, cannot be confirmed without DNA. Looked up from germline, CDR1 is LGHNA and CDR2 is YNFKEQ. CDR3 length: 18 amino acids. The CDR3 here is CASSQDGPRDLNTGELFF.

The CDR3 sequence is CASSLSSVETQYF. The chain carries TRBV7-2 and TRBJ2-5; the TRBD2 assignment by TCRdb is unverifiable without DNA. The CDR3 runs 13 residues. Germline CDR1 reads SGHTA; CDR2 reads FQGNSA.

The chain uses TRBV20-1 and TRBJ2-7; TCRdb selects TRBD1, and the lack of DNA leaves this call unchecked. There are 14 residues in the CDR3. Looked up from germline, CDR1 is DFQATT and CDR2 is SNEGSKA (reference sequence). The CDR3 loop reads CSAASEGAGYEQYF.

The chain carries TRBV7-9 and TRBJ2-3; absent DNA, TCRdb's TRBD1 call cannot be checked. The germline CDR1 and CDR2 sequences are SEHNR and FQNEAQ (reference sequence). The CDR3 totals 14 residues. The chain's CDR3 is CASSLGPGQLTQYF.

CDR3 sequence reads: CASDTSGAGELFF. The J gene is TRBJ2-2, the V gene TRBV6-5; the TRBD1 assignment by TCRdb is unverifiable without DNA. This CDR3 spans 13 amino acids. Looked up from germline, CDR1 is MNHEY and CDR2 is SVGAGI.

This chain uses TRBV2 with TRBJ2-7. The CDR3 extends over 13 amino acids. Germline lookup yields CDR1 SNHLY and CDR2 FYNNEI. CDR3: CASSDGSSYEQYF.

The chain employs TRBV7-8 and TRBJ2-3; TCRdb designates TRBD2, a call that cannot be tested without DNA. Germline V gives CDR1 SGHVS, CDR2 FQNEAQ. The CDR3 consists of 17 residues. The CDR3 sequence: CASFWRVAGDSTDTQYF.

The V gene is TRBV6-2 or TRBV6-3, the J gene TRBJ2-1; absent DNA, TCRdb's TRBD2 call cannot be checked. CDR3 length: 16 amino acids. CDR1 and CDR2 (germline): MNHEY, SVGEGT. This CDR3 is CASLLTPVMRANEQFF.

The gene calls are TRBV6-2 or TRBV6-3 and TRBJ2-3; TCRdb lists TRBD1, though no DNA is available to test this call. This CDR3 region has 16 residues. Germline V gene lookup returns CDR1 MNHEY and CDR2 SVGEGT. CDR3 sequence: CASRPQRTGSPDTQYF.

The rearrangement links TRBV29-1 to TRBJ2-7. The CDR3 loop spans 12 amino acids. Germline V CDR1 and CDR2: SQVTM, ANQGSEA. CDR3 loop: CSVVAVANEQYF.

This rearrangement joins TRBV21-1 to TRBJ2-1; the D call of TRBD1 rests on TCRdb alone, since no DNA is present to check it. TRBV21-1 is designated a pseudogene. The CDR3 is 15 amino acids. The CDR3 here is CASSKVNRDANEQFF.

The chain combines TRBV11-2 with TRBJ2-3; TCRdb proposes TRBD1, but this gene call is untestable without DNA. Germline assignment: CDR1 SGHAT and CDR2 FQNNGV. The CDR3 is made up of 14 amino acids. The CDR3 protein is CASSLEGVRDTQYF.

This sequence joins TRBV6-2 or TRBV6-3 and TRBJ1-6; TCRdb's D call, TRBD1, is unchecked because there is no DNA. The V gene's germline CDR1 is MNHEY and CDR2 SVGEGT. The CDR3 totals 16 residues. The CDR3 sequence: CASSMPGQGWYSPLHF.

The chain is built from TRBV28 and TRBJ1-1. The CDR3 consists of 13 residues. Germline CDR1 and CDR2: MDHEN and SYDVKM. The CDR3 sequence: CASIPRGYTEAFF.

The CDR3 sequence: CASSSAGLQFF. The genes are TRBV5-1 and TRBJ2-1; TCRdb names TRBD1, which stays unverified in the absence of DNA. Per the germline V gene, CDR1 is SGHRS and CDR2 is YFSETQ. The CDR3 is 11 amino acids.

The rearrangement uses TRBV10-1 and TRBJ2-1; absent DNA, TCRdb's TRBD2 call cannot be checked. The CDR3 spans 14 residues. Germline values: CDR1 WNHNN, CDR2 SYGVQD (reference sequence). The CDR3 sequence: CASSEGLGAGEQFF.

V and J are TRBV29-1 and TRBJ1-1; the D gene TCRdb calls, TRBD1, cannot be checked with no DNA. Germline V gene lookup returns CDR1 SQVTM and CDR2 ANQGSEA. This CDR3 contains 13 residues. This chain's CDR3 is CSVETGRNTEAFF.

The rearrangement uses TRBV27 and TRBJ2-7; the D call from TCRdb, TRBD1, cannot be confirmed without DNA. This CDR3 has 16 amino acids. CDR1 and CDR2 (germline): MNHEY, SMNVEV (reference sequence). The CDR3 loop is CASSLNMEEGAYEQYF.

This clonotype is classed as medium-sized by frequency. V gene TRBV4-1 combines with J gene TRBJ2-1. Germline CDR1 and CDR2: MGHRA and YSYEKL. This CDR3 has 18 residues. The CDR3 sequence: CASSQEPQVGGSGNEQFF.

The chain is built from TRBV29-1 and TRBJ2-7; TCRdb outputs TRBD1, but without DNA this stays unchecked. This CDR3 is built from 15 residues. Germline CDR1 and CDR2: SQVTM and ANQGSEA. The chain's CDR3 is CSVEAQGVDKREQYF.

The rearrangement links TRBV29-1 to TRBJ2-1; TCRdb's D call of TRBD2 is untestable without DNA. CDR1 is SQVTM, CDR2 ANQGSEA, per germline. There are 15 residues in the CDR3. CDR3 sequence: CSVGGLAGGPDEQFF.

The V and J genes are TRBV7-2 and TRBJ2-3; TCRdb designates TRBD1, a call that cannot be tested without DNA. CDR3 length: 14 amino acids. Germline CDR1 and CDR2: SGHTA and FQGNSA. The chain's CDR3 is CASSSGLAADTQYF.

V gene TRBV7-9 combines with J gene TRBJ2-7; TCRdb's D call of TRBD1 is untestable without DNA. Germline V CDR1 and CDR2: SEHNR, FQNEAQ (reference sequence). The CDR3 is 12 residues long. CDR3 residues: CASRSMGGEQYF.

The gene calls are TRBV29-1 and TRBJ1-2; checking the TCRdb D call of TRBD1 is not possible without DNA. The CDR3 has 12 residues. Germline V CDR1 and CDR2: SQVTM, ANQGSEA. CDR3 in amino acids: CSVDPGNYGYTF. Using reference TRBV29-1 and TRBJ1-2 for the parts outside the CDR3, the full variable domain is SAVISQKPSRDICQRGTSLTIQCQVDSQVTMMFWYRQQPGQSLTLIATANQGSEATYESGFVIDKFPISRPNLTFSTLTVSNMSPEDSSIYLCSVDPGNYGYTFGSGTRLTVV.

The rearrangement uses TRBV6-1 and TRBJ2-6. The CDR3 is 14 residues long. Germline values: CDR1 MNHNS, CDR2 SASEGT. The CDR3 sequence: CASSAGTGANVLTF.

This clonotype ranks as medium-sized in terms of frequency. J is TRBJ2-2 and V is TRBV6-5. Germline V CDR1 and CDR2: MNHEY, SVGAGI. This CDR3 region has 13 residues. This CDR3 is CASSYSRTGELFF.

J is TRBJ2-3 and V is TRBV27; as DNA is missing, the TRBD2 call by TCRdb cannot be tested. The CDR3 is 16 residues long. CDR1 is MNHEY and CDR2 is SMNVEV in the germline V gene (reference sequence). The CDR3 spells CASSLLLAGGPDTQYF.

The CDR3 reads CASSLSRGYHNEQFF. The chain employs TRBV27 and TRBJ2-1; TCRdb indicates TRBD1, and absent DNA this call remains unverified. The CDR3 is made up of 15 amino acids. Germline assignment: CDR1 MNHEY and CDR2 SMNVEV (reference sequence).

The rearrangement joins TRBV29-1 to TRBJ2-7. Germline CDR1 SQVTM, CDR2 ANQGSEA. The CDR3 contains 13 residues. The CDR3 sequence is CSVFSDLSYEQYF.